This TCR beta chain was captured in a study of cytomegalovirus exposure and HLA in healthy donors. Germline CDR1 and CDR2: MDHEN and SYDVKM. The junction had 9 bases not matched to a gene; V was cut back by 7 bases and J by 4 bases. This CDR3 spans 14 amino acids. PCR primers comprised 60 Vbeta and 13 Jbeta primers. TCRdb's copy holds only in-frame clones and misses some; the assay was immunoSEQ multiplex PCR. The table has about 150,000 clones, 80% seen once. This clone showed up just once. This TCR derives from a man aged 30 to 39 in good health and CMV-seronegative. Material: PBMCs. The rearrangement links TRBV28 to TRBJ2-7, with TRBD1 matching over 8 bases. The CDR3 sequence: CASTLGTGIYEQYF. The CDR3, as DNA: TGTGCCAGCACCCTCGGGACAGGCATTTACGAGCAGTACTTC. Complete variable domain (other parts from reference TRBV28 and TRBJ2-7): DVKVTQSSRYLVKRTGEKVFLECVQDMDHENMFWYRQDPGLGLRLIYFSYDVKMKEKGDIPEGYSVSREKKERFSLILESASTNQTSMYLCASTLGTGIYEQYFGPGTRLTVT.